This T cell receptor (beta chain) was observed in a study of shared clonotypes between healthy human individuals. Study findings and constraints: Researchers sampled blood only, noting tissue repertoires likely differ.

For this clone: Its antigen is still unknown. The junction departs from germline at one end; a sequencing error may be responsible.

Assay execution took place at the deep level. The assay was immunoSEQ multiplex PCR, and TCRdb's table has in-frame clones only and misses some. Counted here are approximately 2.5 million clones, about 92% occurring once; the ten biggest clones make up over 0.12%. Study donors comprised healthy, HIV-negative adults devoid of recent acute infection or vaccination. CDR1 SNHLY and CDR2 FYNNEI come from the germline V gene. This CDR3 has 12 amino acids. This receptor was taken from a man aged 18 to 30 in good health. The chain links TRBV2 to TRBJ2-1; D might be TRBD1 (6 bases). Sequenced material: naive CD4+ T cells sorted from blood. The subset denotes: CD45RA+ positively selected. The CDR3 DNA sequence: TGTGCCAGCAGTGAAGGGTCAGGGGTTTTACTCTTC. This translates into CASSEGSGVLLF.